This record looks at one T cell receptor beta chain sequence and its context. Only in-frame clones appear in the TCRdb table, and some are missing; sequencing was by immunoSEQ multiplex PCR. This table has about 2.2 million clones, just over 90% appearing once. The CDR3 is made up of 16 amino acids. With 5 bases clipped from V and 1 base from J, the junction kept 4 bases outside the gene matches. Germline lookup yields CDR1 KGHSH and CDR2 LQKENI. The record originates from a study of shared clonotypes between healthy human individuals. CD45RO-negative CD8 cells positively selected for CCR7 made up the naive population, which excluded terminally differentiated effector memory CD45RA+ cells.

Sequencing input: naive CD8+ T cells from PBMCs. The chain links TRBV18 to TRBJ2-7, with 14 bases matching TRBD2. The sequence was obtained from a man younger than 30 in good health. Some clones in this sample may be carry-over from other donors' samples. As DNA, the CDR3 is TGTGCCAGCTCAACGGGACTAGCGGGAGAATCCTACGAGCAGTACTTC. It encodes CASSTGLAGESYEQYF.